These 25 T cell receptor beta chains were all obtained from the same sample, sequenced in a study of T cell changes during pregnancy in multiple sclerosis. The protocol was immunoSEQ multiplex PCR, while the TCRdb copy is restricted to in-frame clones and leaves out a portion. The sample carries around 60,000 clones, roughly 90% recorded once. The source material was peripheral blood, sampled in the second trimester of pregnancy. These receptors were collected from a female donor with multiple sclerosis, enrolled in a pregnancy study.

The table lists this clone with a count of one. This chain joins TRBV28 and TRBJ1-3; D uncertain. V shed 5 bases and J shed 4 bases, with 9 bases lying between them. CDR1 and CDR2 from the germline V gene are MDHEN and SYDVKM. The CDR3 length is 13 residues. CDR3 residues: CASSLPLGNTIYF. The DNA for the CDR3 is TGTGCCAGCAGTCTTCCCTTGGGAAACACCATATATTTT.

The gene calls are TRBV6-1 and TRBJ2-3, with 9 bases matching TRBD1. The germline CDR1 and CDR2 sequences are MNHNS and SASEGT. This CDR3 contains 16 residues. J gave up 4 bases and V 4 bases, and 9 bases lay outside the gene matches. CDR3 protein: CASSGSGQGTSDTQYF. The DNA for the CDR3 is TGTGCCAGCAGTGGGTCGGGACAGGGCACGTCAGATACGCAGTATTTT.

V gene TRBV5-6 combines with J gene TRBJ2-4, with D perhaps TRBD1 (6 bases). This CDR3 comprises 13 residues. Between the trimmed V and J ends, which lost 4 bases and 3 bases, there was a span of 8 bases. The germline V gene encodes CDR1 SGHDT and CDR2 YYEEEE. The CDR3 region is CASSATGKNIQYF. The CDR3 region has the DNA TGTGCCAGCAGCGCGACAGGCAAAAACATTCAGTACTTC.

The rearrangement joins TRBV27 to TRBJ2-5, with D perhaps TRBD1 (5 bases). Germline V CDR1 and CDR2: MNHEY, SMNVEV (reference sequence). Trimming removed 0 bases at V and 4 bases at J, with 9 bases between. This CDR3 region has 14 residues. The CDR3 reads CASSLSGHPETQYF. The CDR3 DNA sequence: TGTGCCAGCAGTTTATCGGGGCATCCAGAGACCCAGTACTTC.

DNA for the CDR3: TGTGCCAGCAGCCGGGGGAACACAGATACGCAGTATTTT. This sequence encodes CASSRGNTDTQYF. The V call is TRBV9, the J call TRBJ2-3, with D tentatively TRBD2 (6 bases). Germline lookup yields CDR1 SGDLS and CDR2 YYNGEE. This CDR3 region has 13 residues. Trimming left V 4 bases short and J 2 bases short, with 8 bases between.

The gene calls are TRBV5-3 and TRBJ1-3, with D possibly being TRBD1 (6 bases). TRBV5-3 is flagged as an ORF with uncertain function. Trimming cost V 4 bases and J 4 bases, with 18 bases left between them. CDR3 size: 16 residues. The CDR3, as DNA: TGTGCCAGAAGCCCACCCCTAGACAGGTCGGGAAACACCATATATTTT. Amino acid sequence: CARSPPLDRSGNTIYF.

The V gene is TRBV6-6, the J gene TRBJ2-7, with a possible D match to TRBD2 (7 bases). This CDR3 has 16 amino acids. V dropped 4 bases and J dropped 3 bases, with 19 bases sitting between them. Looked up from germline, CDR1 is MNHNY and CDR2 is SVGAGI (reference sequence). CDR3 amino acids: CASSSHRGASYYEQYF. In DNA form, the CDR3 reads TGTGCCAGCAGTTCCCATCGGGGGGCCTCCTACTACGAGCAGTACTTC.

The chain couples TRBV5-1 to TRBJ1-1; TRBD1 aligns across 9 bases. V gave up 0 bases and J gave up 6 bases; unmatched junction bases: 15. This CDR3 spans 18 amino acids. Germline values: CDR1 SGHRS, CDR2 YFSETQ. The CDR3 DNA sequence: TGCGCCAGCAGCTTGGGGTCCGATCCGGGACAGGGAAATCCTGAAGCTTTCTTT. Residues: CASSLGSDPGQGNPEAFF.

This chain connects TRBV5-5 to TRBJ2-7, with TRBD1 identical over 12 bases. The CDR3 runs 14 residues. Trimming at V came to 4 bases and at J to 5 bases, leaving 4 bases not matched to a gene. The germline gives CDR1 SGHKS, CDR2 YYEKEE (reference sequence). CDR3 nucleotide sequence: TGTGCCAGCAGCCTGGGACAGGGGGCGGACGAGCAGTACTTC. Amino acid sequence: CASSLGQGADEQYF.

As DNA, the CDR3 is TGCGCCAGCAGCCCCAGCCAAAGCGGGAGAAACACCGGGGAGCTGTTTTTT. Translated, it gives CASSPSQSGRNTGELFF. J is TRBJ2-2 and V is TRBV4-1; 8 bases match TRBD2. Germline assignment: CDR1 MGHRA and CDR2 YSYEKL. Unmatched junction bases numbered 9, after V lost 4 bases and J lost 2 bases. The CDR3 is 17 amino acids.

In its sample, this clone was seen once. The gene calls are TRBV28 and TRBJ2-7, with TRBD1 as a possible D gene (5 bases). V dropped 7 bases and J dropped 4 bases, with 14 bases sitting between them. Germline CDR1 reads MDHEN; CDR2 reads SYDVKM. This CDR3 has 13 residues. The CDR3 here is CASTKQVPYEQYF. As DNA, the CDR3 is TGTGCCAGCACGAAACAGGTCCCTTACGAGCAGTACTTC.

The CDR3 protein is CASSEGGTAYEQYF. DNA for the CDR3: TGTGCCAGCAGTGAAGGAGGGACAGCCTACGAGCAGTACTTC. This rearrangement joins TRBV2 to TRBJ2-7, with 7 bases that match TRBD1. CDR1 and CDR2 from the germline V gene are SNHLY and FYNNEI. Trimming removed 1 base from V and 2 bases from J; junction bases left unmatched: 2. This CDR3 spans 14 amino acids.

The gene calls are TRBV7-2 and TRBJ2-3, with TRBD2 matching over 8 bases. This CDR3 region has 15 residues. Germline V gene lookup returns CDR1 SGHTA and CDR2 FQGNSA. V gave up 0 bases and J gave up 3 bases; unmatched junction bases: 2. The CDR3 reads CASSLAGLVTDTQYF. The CDR3 nucleotides read TGTGCCAGCAGCTTAGCGGGACTAGTAACAGATACGCAGTATTTT.

V is TRBV5-1 and J is TRBJ2-4; TRBD1 is a possible D gene (6 bases). The CDR3 has 16 residues. Trimming took 0 bases from V and 8 from J, leaving 18 bases between them. Germline CDR1 is SGHRS and CDR2 is YFSETQ. For the CDR3, the DNA is TGCGCCAGCAGCTTGGAAGGGGGATGGGGCCTGGACATTCAGTACTTC. Translated: CASSLEGGWGLDIQYF. The entire variable domain, with the rest obtained from reference TRBV5-1 and TRBJ2-4, is as follows: KAGVTQTPRYLIKTRGQQVTLSCSPISGHRSVSWYQQTPGQGLQFLFEYFSETQRNKGNFPGRFSGRQFSNSRSEMNVSTLELGDSALYLCASSLEGGWGLDIQYFGAGTRLSVL.

This clone was counted once. J is TRBJ2-1 and V is TRBV9, with 7 bases identical to TRBD2. CDR1 is SGDLS, CDR2 YYNGEE, per germline. CDR3 length equals 14 residues. The V segment lost 4 bases and the J segment 4 bases; nucleotides outside the gene matches: 5. In DNA, the CDR3 is TGTGCCAGCAGCCCAGGGACTACTTACAATGAGCAGTTCTTC. Translated, it gives CASSPGTTYNEQFF.

V usage is TRBV10-1 and J usage is TRBJ1-2, with 7 nucleotides matching TRBD1. Germline V gene lookup returns CDR1 WNHNN and CDR2 SYGVQD (reference sequence). Trimming removed 2 bases from V and 13 bases from J; junction bases left unmatched: 10. This CDR3 has 13 residues. CDR3 amino acids: CASSEVEGGSVTF. The CDR3 coding sequence is TGCGCCAGCAGTGAGGTGGAAGGGGGCTCGGTCACCTTC.

This sequence joins TRBV2 and TRBJ1-1; D ambiguous. CDR3 length: 12 residues. Trimming stripped 4 bases from V and 1 base from J, with 4 bases between. Germline CDR1 and CDR2: SNHLY and FYNNEI. The CDR3 bases are TGTGCCAGCAGTGTCAAGAACACTGAAGCTTTCTTT. It codes for CASSVKNTEAFF.

The rearrangement links TRBV27 to TRBJ2-3, with a weak D call TRBD2 (5 bases). CDR3 length: 15 residues. CDR1 and CDR2 (germline): MNHEY, SMNVEV (reference sequence). V dropped 6 bases and J dropped 3 bases, with 16 bases sitting between them. CDR3 nucleotide sequence: TGTGCCAGCAGCCCGATAAGACCGGGGACAGATACGCAGTATTTT. Translating gives CASSPIRPGTDTQYF.

The chain couples TRBV28 to TRBJ1-5, with 8 bases aligning to TRBD1. The CDR3 runs to 17 residues. The germline V gene has CDR1 MDHEN and CDR2 SYDVKM. V dropped 3 bases and J dropped 7; count of bases not matched to a gene: 14. The CDR3 here is CASSLGAGQGESQPQHF. The CDR3 DNA reads as TGTGCCAGCAGTTTGGGGGCTGGACAGGGAGAAAGCCAGCCCCAGCATTTT.

The rearrangement joins TRBV6-5 to TRBJ2-7, with D possibly TRBD2 on 5 matching bases. Germline CDR1 MNHEY, CDR2 SVGAGI. This CDR3 is 15 amino acids long. Trimming removed 6 bases at V and 0 bases at J, with 15 bases between. In nucleotides, the CDR3 is TGTGCCAGCAGACGGGGTCCGGGCGGCTCCTACGAGCAGTACTTC. Encoded protein: CASRRGPGGSYEQYF.

This chain uses TRBV14 with TRBJ2-7, with D perhaps matching TRBD2 (5 bases). CDR3 length: 14 amino acids. CDR1 is SGHDN and CDR2 is FVKESK in the germline V gene. Trimming took 4 bases from V and 9 from J, leaving 19 bases between them. CDR3 bases: TGTGCCAGCAGCCCAAGCGGCACGCAGACTGGGCAGTACTTC. This encodes CASSPSGTQTGQYF.

This chain links TRBV18 with TRBJ2-3, with a possible D match to TRBD1 (6 bases). Germline CDR1 and CDR2: KGHSH and LQKENI. V was trimmed by 6 bases and J by 1 base, leaving 17 bases between them. The CDR3 is 16 amino acids. The CDR3 bases are TGTGCCAGCTCCACACGGCAGGGGTATGGCACAGATACGCAGTATTTT. Translated, it gives CASSTRQGYGTDTQYF. The full variable domain, in which reference TRBV18 and TRBJ2-3 provide the parts outside the CDR3, is NAGVMQNPRHLVRRRGQEARLRCSPMKGHSHVYWYRQLPEEGLKFMVYLQKENIIDESGMPKERFSAEFPKEGPSILRIQQVVRGDSAAYFCASSTRQGYGTDTQYFGPGTRLTVL.

The chain couples TRBV5-1 to TRBJ1-1, with TRBD1 matching 9 bases. This CDR3 is built from 14 residues. V was pared by 4 bases and J by 4 bases, with 5 bases of the junction left unmatched. Germline loops: CDR1 SGHRS, CDR2 YFSETQ. The CDR3 protein is CASSQVQGATEAFF. For the CDR3, the DNA is TGCGCCAGCAGCCAAGTACAGGGGGCCACTGAAGCTTTCTTT.

The chain is built from TRBV5-1 and TRBJ1-5; D ambiguous. This CDR3 contains 15 residues. Germline V gene sequence: CDR1 SGHRS, CDR2 YFSETQ. V was cut by 0 bases and J by 0 bases, with 7 bases left in between. The CDR3, as DNA: TGCGCCAGCAGCTTGGACGGGTATAGCAATCAGCCCCAGCATTTT. Residues: CASSLDGYSNQPQHF. The full variable domain, rest sourced from reference TRBV5-1 and TRBJ1-5, is KAGVTQTPRYLIKTRGQQVTLSCSPISGHRSVSWYQQTPGQGLQFLFEYFSETQRNKGNFPGRFSGRQFSNSRSEMNVSTLELGDSALYLCASSLDGYSNQPQHFGDGTRLSIL.

The chain recombines TRBV2 with TRBJ2-3; 7 bases fit TRBD1. Germline assignment: CDR1 SNHLY and CDR2 FYNNEI. CDR3 length equals 17 residues. The trim removed 6 bases at V and 2 bases at J, leaving 14 bases unmatched. The CDR3 DNA reads as TGTGCCAGCAGGGATGGATTACAGGGGCCCTACACAGATACGCAGTATTTT. This translates into CASRDGLQGPYTDTQYF.